The 2 T cell receptor beta chains below were found in one sample sequenced in a study of blood T cell repertoires in COVID-19. Assay used: immunoSEQ multiplex PCR; TCRdb lists only in-frame clones, some missing. The repertoire holds about 270,000 clones, with 88% as singletons. The specimen was PBMCs or T cells enriched from blood (not recorded which). The receptors stem from a woman aged 50 to 65 who had recovered from COVID-19.

This chain uses TRBV19 with TRBJ1-1, with a tentative D call TRBD1 (5 bases). V was cut by 9 bases and J by 1 base, with 15 bases left in between. CDR3 length equals 14 residues. Germline CDR1 is LNHDA and CDR2 is SQIVND (reference sequence). The CDR3 coding sequence is TGTGCCAGCGAAGTCACAGGACAGAACACTGAAGCTTTCTTT. Its protein product is CASEVTGQNTEAFF.

The table lists this clone with a count of one. The chain recombines TRBV7-9 with TRBJ2-7, with a weak D call TRBD1 (5 bases). CDR1 SEHNR and CDR2 FQNEAQ come from the germline V gene (reference sequence). Trimming took 5 bases from V and 5 from J, leaving 16 bases between them. The CDR3 is 14 amino acids. The CDR3 here is CASSPTIRGNEQYF. The CDR3 nucleotides read TGTGCCAGCAGCCCTACCATTAGGGGTAACGAGCAGTACTTC. Filled out from reference TRBV7-9 and TRBJ2-7, the complete variable domain reads DTGVSQNPRHKITKRGQNVTFRCDPISEHNRLYWYRQTLGQGPEFLTYFQNEAQLEKSRLLSDRFSAERPKGSFSTLEIQRTEQGDSAMYLCASSPTIRGNEQYFGPGTRLTVT.